This paragraph covers one TCR beta chain sequence. The specificity of this receptor is unknown. No qualities accompany the bases; no much larger clone lies one base away. From a lookup of the germline V gene, CDR1 and CDR2 are LGHNA and YSLEER. The CDR3 runs 14 residues from the cysteine to the phenylalanine. The CDR3 DNA has 42 bases and is translated from base 1. The junction carries 11 bases between V and J, which are trimmed by 6 bases and 2 bases respectively. TCR CDR3 regions were amplified from genomic DNA by multiplex PCR using the deep immunoSEQ assay. Genomic DNA extracted from each cell subset was distributed evenly over all wells of several immunoSEQ 96-well plates, and each plate served as one replicate. For unsorted PBMC, approximately 290 ng of genomic DNA, equivalent to approximately 28,000 T cell genomes, went into each replicate PCR. Genomic DNA from unsorted PBMC was sequenced over ten immunoSEQ deep assay plates. Purified libraries were quantified with a Qubit 3.0 fluorometer, sized on a Bioanalyzer 2100, and re-quantified with the KAPA Library Quantification kit. A separate single-read 150-cycle Illumina NextSeq 550 flow cell was used to sequence each immunoSEQ 96-well plate. Regarding the original processing steps: The immunoSEQ output contained only junctional sequences without quality scores, so filtering could not match that applied to full-length reads. To assign V/J genes and CDR3, sequences were annotated using PyIR, a Python wrapper for IgBLAST v1.9, with IMGT germline references. Any read was removed if the V/J assignment was weak (E-value above 1e-6), the CDR3 was missing, or the read contained stop codons, out-of-frame junctions, or ambiguous translated residues. V3J clonotypes were defined as sequences sharing the same inferred V gene, J gene, and CDR3 amino acid sequence. Percentage overlap between repertoires was calculated by dividing the number of shared unique clonotypes by the size of the smaller repertoire. Richness of each repertoire was evaluated using RTK rarefaction, the Chao1 estimator, and Recon v2.1 estimates of unobserved clonotypes. Here the immuneACCESS table is served through TCRdb, limited to in-frame sequences with V and J called. Missing clones are a known gap in these copies; in checked studies unresolved V genes cover under half, and the rest lacks a known reason. V, J and clone size were drawn from that table, and D and trimming were deduced from the DNA. The sample table contains under 600,000 clones; only one count was recorded for almost 80% of them. Of the sample, roughly an eighth falls within the top ten clones.

The source of the sample is a study of shared clonotypes between healthy human individuals (dated by TCRdb to the early 2020s). Looking at the study overall: A couple of women and a few men aged 18 to 49 years were included in the cohort. Per donor, leukapheresis produced somewhere between about 0.9 and 9.5 billion PBMCs. Blood TCR repertoires of roughly 5 healthy adults were deeply sequenced to estimate repertoire size and the extent of clonotype sharing between individuals. Different laboratories and diverse techniques were used to prepare libraries and sequence TCR repertoires, to increase sequencing depth and limit assay-specific biases. Here is what the overall study found, with its caveats: Because the study included only a small number of donors, the genetic and exposure-history diversity represented was limited. Sampling was restricted to blood, and TCR repertoires in tissues likely differ from the TCR repertoires found in blood. Based on pairwise subsampling, the degree of clonotype sharing among donors was expected to be affected by sequencing depth.

Donors were healthy HIV-negative adults with no recently reported acute infections or vaccinations. Every donor was a Caucasian adult residing in Nashville, Tennessee, USA. For unsorted samples, tens of millions of PBMCs were counted, and genomic DNA was extracted using the QIAamp DNA Blood Mini kit. After blood collection by leukapheresis, PBMCs were isolated using Ficoll-Histopaque density gradient centrifugation and then cryopreserved in the vapor phase of liquid nitrogen. This receptor was taken from a woman aged 40 to 55 in good health. Some clones in this sample may be carry-over from other donors' samples. The sample was PBMCs. The chain links TRBV4-3 with TRBJ1-5; a confident D gene designation cannot be given. The CDR3 loop reads CASSFGQGNQPQHF. The nucleotides read TGCGCCAGCAGTTTCGGGCAGGGCAATCAGCCCCAGCATTTT.